Below, one T cell receptor (beta chain) is given with its context. No antigen is known for it. The V segment lost 4 bases and the J segment 2 bases; nucleotides outside the gene matches: 6. This CDR3 is built from 16 residues. The germline V gene has CDR1 MNHEY and CDR2 SVGAGI. 60 Vbeta and 13 Jbeta primers were used in PCR. Sequenced by immunoSEQ multiplex PCR; TCRdb stores in-frame clones only, minus some. The sample holds around 300,000 clones, just under 85% seen once. These data belong to a study of cytomegalovirus exposure and HLA in healthy donors. Study-level findings and limits: Excluded were some V segments that proved indistinguishable, including TRBV6-2 and TRBV6-3.

Sequencing input: PBMCs. This receptor was identified in a woman aged 40 to 50 in good health and CMV-seropositive. The rearrangement joins TRBV6-5 to TRBJ2-1, with 9 bases lining up with TRBD2. The CDR3 region is CASSFSGSNTYNEQFF. The DNA of the CDR3 is TGTGCCAGCAGTTTTAGCGGGAGTAACACCTACAATGAGCAGTTCTTC.